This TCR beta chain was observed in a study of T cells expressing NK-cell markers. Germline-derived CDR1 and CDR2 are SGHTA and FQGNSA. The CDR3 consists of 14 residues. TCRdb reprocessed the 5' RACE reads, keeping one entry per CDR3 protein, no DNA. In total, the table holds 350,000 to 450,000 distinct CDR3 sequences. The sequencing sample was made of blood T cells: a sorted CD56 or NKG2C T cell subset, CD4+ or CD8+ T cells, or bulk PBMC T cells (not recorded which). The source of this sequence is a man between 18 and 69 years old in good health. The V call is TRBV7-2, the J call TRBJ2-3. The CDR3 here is CASSLDGSTDTQYF.